These 30 T cell receptor beta chains were all obtained from the same sample, sequenced in a study of post-analysis software for immune sequencing data (dated by TCRdb to between 2015 and 2016). To prepare the library, PCR was applied. Sequenced using an Illumina HiSeq 2500. To reduce PCR and sequencing biases, unique molecular identifiers were built into the TCR beta cDNA libraries. TCRdb reprocessed the public reads (quality trimming at Q25 with fastp, clone calling with MiXCR) and kept in-frame beta chains. Every entry covers one CDR3 protein and lists the most common genes and DNA from its rows. Present in this sample are hundreds of thousands of distinct CDR3 sequences, approximately 59% of which were seen just once. The ten largest clones capture approximately 11% of the sample. No antigen has been assigned to these receptors. The study at large found these results: Significantly higher frequencies in patients than in controls were found for five or six TRBV segments, including TRBV5-6, TRBV5-1 and TRBV20-1.

The specimen was blood. These receptors came from a girl aged 2-10 years with multiple sclerosis.

The chain links TRBV4-2 to TRBJ2-3; 12 bases are shared with TRBD2. CDR3 length: 16 amino acids. CDR1 is LGHNA and CDR2 is YNFKEQ in the germline V gene. V lost 4 bases, J lost 1 base, and 3 bases stayed unmatched. CDR3 protein: CASSRRTSGGTDTQYF. Here the CDR3 DNA reads TGTGCCAGCAGCCGCAGGACTAGCGGGGGCACAGATACGCAGTATTTT.

This sequence joins TRBV5-1 and TRBJ2-7, with D uncertain. V was trimmed by 0 bases and J by 5 bases, leaving 6 bases between them. The CDR3 has 12 amino acids. Germline CDR1 and CDR2: SGHRS and YFSETQ. CDR3 bases: TGCGCCAGCAGCTTGGGCGACCACGAGCAGTACTTC. Amino acids: CASSLGDHEQYF.

This clonotype has a single count. It may be a read error: a sequence one base away is much more abundant. J is TRBJ2-4 and V is TRBV9, with no clear D. The J call is uncertain, as TRBJ2-7 better fits the DNA end. The length of the CDR3 is 13 residues. In germline, CDR1 is SGDLS, CDR2 YYNGEE. The DNA of the CDR3 is TGTGCCAGCAGCGTAGGGGTGGGGTGCGAGCAGTACTTC. This translates into CASSVGVGCEQYF.

CDR3 loop: CSAPSPLSTHDTQYF. The CDR3 region has the DNA TGCAGTGCTCCAAGCCCACTTTCCACACACGATACGCAGTATTTT. The chain employs TRBV20-1 and TRBJ2-3; D is unclear. Trimming left V 5 bases short and J 6 bases short, with 21 bases between. CDR3 length equals 15 residues. The germline V gene has CDR1 DFQATT and CDR2 SNEGSKA (reference sequence).

This chain joins TRBV4-3 and TRBJ2-7, with a possible D match to TRBD1 (6 bases). The germline V gene has CDR1 LGHNA and CDR2 YSLEER. The ends were cut back, 3 bases at V and 3 bases at J, with 15 bases in the middle. CDR3 size: 15 residues. CDR3: CASSHRDTGNYEQYF. Here the CDR3 DNA reads TGCGCCAGCAGCCACCGGGACACGGGTAACTACGAGCAGTACTTC.

The CDR3 spells CATSRDIHGGANVLTF. The CDR3 nucleotides read TGTGCCACCAGCAGAGATATCCACGGTGGGGCCAACGTCCTGACTTTC. The chain uses TRBV15 and TRBJ2-6; D not certain. The CDR3 runs 16 residues. Trimming removed 0 bases from V and 3 bases from J, with 9 bases in between. Germline loops: CDR1 LNHNV, CDR2 YYDKDF (reference sequence).

The chain joins TRBV20-1 to TRBJ2-4; 13 nucleotides agree with TRBD2. Trimming at V came to 6 bases and at J to 0 bases, leaving 14 bases not matched to a gene. CDR1 is DFQATT and CDR2 is SNEGSKA in the germline V gene (reference sequence). The CDR3 totals 19 residues. In DNA form, the CDR3 reads TGCAGTGCGATCCGGACTAGCGGGAGAATTGACCCAGCCAAAAACATTCAGTACTTC. Amino acid sequence: CSAIRTSGRIDPAKNIQYF.

This clonotype was seen only a few times. This chain links TRBV18 with TRBJ2-1, with D tentatively TRBD1 or TRBD2 (5 bases each). The V end lost 6 bases, the J end lost 6 bases, and 18 bases lay between the germline ends. Germline CDR1 and CDR2: KGHSH and LQKENI. The CDR3 extends over 15 amino acids. The CDR3 loop is CASSRGVWGGNEQFF. As DNA, the CDR3 is TGTGCCAGCTCCCGGGGAGTTTGGGGCGGCAATGAGCAGTTCTTC. Drawing the rest from reference TRBV18 and TRBJ2-1, the complete variable domain is NAGVMQNPRHLVRRRGQEARLRCSPMKGHSHVYWYRQLPEEGLKFMVYLQKENIIDESGMPKERFSAEFPKEGPSILRIQQVVRGDSAAYFCASSRGVWGGNEQFFGPGTRLTVL.

In this sample, this clonotype turned up a few times. The V gene is TRBV12-3 or TRBV12-4, the J gene TRBJ2-2; 9 positions match TRBD1. With V trimmed by 7 bases and J by 6 bases, 12 bases remained unmatched. The CDR3 totals 16 residues. CDR3 DNA: TGTGCCAGCACCTACCGGACAGGGGACGGGGCCGGGGAGCTGTTTTTT. Encoded protein: CASTYRTGDGAGELFF.

This clonotype was seen at least ten times. This CDR3 is CASSYHGTESFGYTF. The CDR3 coding sequence is TGTGCCAGCAGTTACCACGGGACGGAGTCATTTGGCTACACCTTC. The gene calls are TRBV6-6 and TRBJ1-2; TRBD1 might be the D (5 bases). This CDR3 comprises 15 residues. Trimming left V 2 bases short and J 7 bases short, with 17 bases between. Germline-derived CDR1 and CDR2 are MNHNY and SVGAGI (reference sequence).

The rearrangement joins TRBV25-1 to TRBJ1-5; a possible D gene is TRBD1 (6 bases). There are 14 residues in the CDR3. Germline V gene lookup returns CDR1 MGHDK and CDR2 SYGVNS. V was cut by 2 bases and J by 1 base, with 6 bases left in between. The CDR3 DNA reads as TGTGCCAGCAGTGAAGACAGGAGCAATCAGCCCCAGCATTTT. Protein sequence: CASSEDRSNQPQHF.

This rearrangement joins TRBV25-1 to TRBJ2-5, with 8 positions matching TRBD2. Germline assignment: CDR1 MGHDK and CDR2 SYGVNS. The CDR3 totals 15 residues. With V trimmed by 4 bases and J by 4 bases, 8 bases remained unmatched. CDR3 amino acids: CASSVSGRAGETQYF. The CDR3 DNA sequence: TGTGCCAGCAGTGTTTCCGGGAGGGCCGGAGAGACCCAGTACTTC.

The chain has TRBV9 and TRBJ1-2; D unclear. Germline V CDR1 and CDR2: SGDLS, YYNGEE. The V gene lost 0 bases and the J gene lost 4 bases, with 10 bases spanning the gap. The CDR3 totals 14 residues. DNA of the CDR3: TGTGCCAGCAGCGTAGACGGGTTGGGCTATGGCTACACCTTC. Protein: CASSVDGLGYGYTF.

This clonotype appeared a few times. This chain connects TRBV27 to TRBJ2-5; D is uncertain. V was pared by 6 bases and J by 5 bases, with 10 bases between. CDR1 and CDR2 from the germline V gene are MNHEY and SMNVEV (reference sequence). This CDR3 is 12 amino acids long. The CDR3 DNA follows: TGTGCCAGCAGAGGTACGGAGGAGACCCAGTACTTC. It specifies CASRGTEETQYF.

The chain employs TRBV4-1 and TRBJ2-5; D remains ambiguous. The CDR3 consists of 13 residues. Germline assignment: CDR1 MGHRA and CDR2 YSYEKL. V lost 4 bases, J lost 1 base, and 7 bases lay in between. This chain's CDR3 is CASSLQRQETQYF. CDR3 in DNA: TGCGCCAGCAGCCTACAACGCCAAGAGACCCAGTACTTC.

The genes are TRBV10-3 and TRBJ2-3; D is ambiguous. Trimming shortened V by 0 bases and J by 9 bases, and 10 bases separated the two germline ends. Looked up from germline, CDR1 is ENHRY and CDR2 is SYGVKD. This CDR3 has 13 amino acids. DNA for the CDR3: TGTGCCATCAGTGAGTCGAAGGTGGACACGCAGTATTTT. It is translated as CAISESKVDTQYF.

The chain combines TRBV20-1 with TRBJ2-7; possibly TRBD1 for D (5 bases). The J call is in doubt because the DNA end fits TRBJ2-5 better. Germline loops: CDR1 DFQATT, CDR2 SNEGSKA (reference sequence). This CDR3 is 15 amino acids long. This chain's CDR3 is CSARDPVTVGETQYF. CDR3 nucleotide sequence: TGCAGTGCTAGAGATCCAGTGACAGTAGGAGAGACCCAGTACTTC.

The rearrangement uses TRBV27 and TRBJ2-6; D might be TRBD1 or TRBD2, each matching 5 bases. CDR3 length: 14 residues. The germline CDR1 and CDR2 sequences are MNHEY and SMNVEV (reference sequence). Trimming left V 10 bases short and J 0 bases short, with 10 bases between. The CDR3 bases are TGTGCCACTAGGGACGGCTCTGGGGCCAACGTCCTGACTTTC. It codes for CATRDGSGANVLTF.

The genes are TRBV3-1 and TRBJ1-2; weak D call: TRBD1 (5 bases). The germline V gene has CDR1 LGHDT and CDR2 YNNKEL (reference sequence). The CDR3 sequence is 14 residues long. Trimming shortened V by 4 bases and J by 7 bases, and 16 bases separated the two germline ends. The CDR3 DNA reads as TGTGCCAGCAGCCCTGGGGACCACCTCGGTGGCTACACCTTC. It specifies CASSPGDHLGGYTF.

This clonotype was counted between two and nine times. V is TRBV7-2 and J is TRBJ2-7, with a possible D match to TRBD1 (5 bases). V gave up 2 bases and J gave up 0 bases, with 8 bases separating them. The germline gives CDR1 SGHTA, CDR2 FQGNSA. The CDR3 spans 14 residues. The CDR3 DNA is TGTGCCAGCAGCTTAAGGACACCCTCCTACGAGCAGTACTTC. Its translation: CASSLRTPSYEQYF.

This clonotype came up once. The gene calls are TRBV12-3 or TRBV12-4 and TRBJ1-6; TRBD1 aligns across 8 bases. V lost 6 bases to trimming and J lost 11 bases; unmatched junction nucleotides: 3. This CDR3 comprises 12 residues. CDR3 sequence reads: CASRTGEAPLHF. In DNA, the CDR3 is TGTGCCAGCAGGACAGGGGAAGCACCCCTCCACTTT.

V usage is TRBV24-1 and J usage is TRBJ2-5; TRBD1 matches 7 bases. The junction had 2 bases not matched to a gene; V was cut back by 3 bases and J by 2 bases. Looked up from germline, CDR1 is KGHDR and CDR2 is SFDVKD. The CDR3 is 14 residues long. In DNA form, the CDR3 reads TGTGCCACCAGTGATGGGACAGTTCAAGAGACCCAGTACTTC. Translated, it gives CATSDGTVQETQYF.

The chain has TRBV12-3 or TRBV12-4 and TRBJ1-2; no definite D call. V lost 5 bases and J 0 bases, leaving 10 bases between the germline ends. The CDR3 is 14 residues long. The CDR3 protein is CASSRGDTNYGYTF. The CDR3 coding sequence is TGTGCCAGCAGTAGAGGAGATACTAACTATGGCTACACCTTC.

This clonotype was recorded a few times. V usage is TRBV29-1 and J usage is TRBJ1-1; no reliable D call. Germline loops: CDR1 SQVTM, CDR2 ANQGSEA. The CDR3 runs to 14 residues. Trimming stripped 1 base from V and 1 base from J, with 10 bases between. This chain's CDR3 is CSVEGRLRNTEAFF. The CDR3 DNA reads TGCAGCGTTGAAGGACGACTTAGGAACACTGAAGCTTTCTTT.

This clonotype occurred once. CDR3 bases: TGCAGCGCCGAGCGCTCGGTTACCGAGGACGAGACCCAGTACTTC. Protein product: CSAERSVTEDETQYF. The chain recombines TRBV29-1 with TRBJ2-7; D is uncertain. The DNA end favors TRBJ2-5, so the J call may be wrong. Per the germline V gene, CDR1 is SQVTM and CDR2 is ANQGSEA. CDR3 length equals 15 residues.

The chain links TRBV7-2 to TRBJ1-2, with a tentative D call TRBD1 (5 bases). The CDR3 length is 11 residues. V lost 3 bases and J lost 10, with 9 bases in between. Germline values: CDR1 SGHTA, CDR2 FQGNSA. The CDR3 DNA reads TGTGCCAGCAGCTTTTGGGGGGACTACACCTTC. Translated, it gives CASSFWGDYTF.

With respect to this clonotype: An end of the junction does not agree with germline; a read error may underlie this. The J gene is TRBJ1-1, the V gene TRBV12-3 or TRBV12-4; no clear D gene. This CDR3 has 14 amino acids. The CDR3 bases are TGTGCCAGCAGGTTAGCGGCGCAGAACACTGAAGCTTTCTTT. It is translated as CASRLAAQNTEAFF.

The chain employs TRBV6-5 and TRBJ2-5; D unclear. Germline V gene sequence: CDR1 MNHEY, CDR2 SVGAGI. This CDR3 is built from 14 residues. The V end was cut by 2 bases, the J end by 7 bases, with 14 bases between. CDR3: CASSYEKISGTQYF. CDR3 coding DNA: TGTGCCAGCAGTTACGAGAAAATTAGTGGGACCCAGTACTTC.

This chain connects TRBV10-3 to TRBJ2-5; D is undetermined. V was pared by 3 bases and J by 3 bases, with 8 bases between. This CDR3 spans 13 amino acids. Germline V CDR1 and CDR2: ENHRY, SYGVKD. The CDR3 bases are TGTGCCATCAGTGACCCTGTCAAAGAGACCCAGTACTTC. It encodes CAISDPVKETQYF.

This chain links TRBV29-1 with TRBJ1-2; weak D call: TRBD1 (6 bases). V lost 6 bases and J 0 bases, leaving 17 bases between the germline ends. There are 15 residues in the CDR3. The germline gives CDR1 SQVTM, CDR2 ANQGSEA. CDR3 protein: CSVTGSHPANYGYTF. DNA of the CDR3: TGCAGCGTGACAGGTTCCCACCCAGCTAACTATGGCTACACCTTC.